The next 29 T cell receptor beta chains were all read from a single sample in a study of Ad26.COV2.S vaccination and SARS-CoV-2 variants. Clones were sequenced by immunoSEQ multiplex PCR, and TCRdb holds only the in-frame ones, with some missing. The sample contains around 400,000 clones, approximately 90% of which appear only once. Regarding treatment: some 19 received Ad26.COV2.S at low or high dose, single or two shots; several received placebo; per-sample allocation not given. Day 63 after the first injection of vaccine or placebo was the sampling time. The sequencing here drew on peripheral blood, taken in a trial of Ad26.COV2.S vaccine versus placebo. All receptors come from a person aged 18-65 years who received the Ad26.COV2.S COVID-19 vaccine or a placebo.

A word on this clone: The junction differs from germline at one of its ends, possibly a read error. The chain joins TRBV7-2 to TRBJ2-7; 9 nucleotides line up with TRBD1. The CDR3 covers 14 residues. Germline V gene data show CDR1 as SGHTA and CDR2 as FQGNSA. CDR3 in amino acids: CASTLTGGFYEQYF. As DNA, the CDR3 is TGTGCCAGCACCTTAACAGGGGGCTTCTACGAGCAGTACTTC.

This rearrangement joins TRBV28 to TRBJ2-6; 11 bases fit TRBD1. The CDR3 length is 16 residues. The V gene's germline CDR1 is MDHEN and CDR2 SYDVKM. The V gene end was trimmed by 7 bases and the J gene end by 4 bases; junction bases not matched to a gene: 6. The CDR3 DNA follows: TGTGCCAGCATTGGACAGGGGGCTTCAGGGGCCAACGTCCTGACTTTC. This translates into CASIGQGASGANVLTF.

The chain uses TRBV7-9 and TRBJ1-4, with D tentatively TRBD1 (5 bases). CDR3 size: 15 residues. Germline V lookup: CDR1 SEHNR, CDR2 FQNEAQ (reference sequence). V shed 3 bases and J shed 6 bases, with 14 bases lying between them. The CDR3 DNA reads TGTGCCAGCAGCTTCCAGGGCCCGGAGGATGAAAAACTGTTTTTT. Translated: CASSFQGPEDEKLFF. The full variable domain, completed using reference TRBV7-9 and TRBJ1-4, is DTGVSQNPRHKITKRGQNVTFRCDPISEHNRLYWYRQTLGQGPEFLTYFQNEAQLEKSRLLSDRFSAERPKGSFSTLEIQRTEQGDSAMYLCASSFQGPEDEKLFFGSGTQLSVL.

This CDR3 reads CASSLDPGASGNTIYF. The DNA of the CDR3 is TGTGCCAGCAGCTTGGACCCGGGGGCGAGTGGAAACACCATATATTTT. This chain links TRBV5-5 with TRBJ1-3; TRBD1 might be the D (6 bases). This CDR3 spans 16 amino acids. V was trimmed by 0 bases and J by 3 bases, leaving 13 bases between them. Germline CDR1 and CDR2: SGHKS and YYEKEE (reference sequence).

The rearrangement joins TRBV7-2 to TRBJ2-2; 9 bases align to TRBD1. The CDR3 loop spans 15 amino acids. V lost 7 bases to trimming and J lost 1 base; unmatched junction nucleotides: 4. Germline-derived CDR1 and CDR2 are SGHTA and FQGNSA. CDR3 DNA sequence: TGTGCCAGCAAAAGACAGGGGGGGAACACCGGGGAGCTGTTTTTT. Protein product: CASKRQGGNTGELFF.

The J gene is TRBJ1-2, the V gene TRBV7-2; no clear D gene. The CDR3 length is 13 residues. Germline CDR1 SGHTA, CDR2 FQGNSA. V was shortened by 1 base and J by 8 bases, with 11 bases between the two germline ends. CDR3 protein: CASSLGPYEGYTF. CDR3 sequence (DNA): TGTGCCAGCAGCTTAGGTCCGTACGAGGGCTACACCTTC.

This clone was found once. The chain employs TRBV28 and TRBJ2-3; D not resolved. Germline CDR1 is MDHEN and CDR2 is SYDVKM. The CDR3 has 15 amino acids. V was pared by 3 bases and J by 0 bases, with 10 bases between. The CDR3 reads CASSLSGVSTDTQYF. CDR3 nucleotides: TGTGCCAGCAGTTTGTCCGGAGTTAGCACAGATACGCAGTATTTT.

In DNA, the CDR3 is TGTGCCAGCAGCTTGGGGACAGGGACTTTGAACACTGAAGCTTTCTTT. Its protein product is CASSLGTGTLNTEAFF. The gene calls are TRBV11-2 and TRBJ1-1; 9 bases align to TRBD1. V was pared by 3 bases and J by 0 bases, with 5 bases of the junction left unmatched. The CDR3 sequence is 16 residues long. The V gene's germline CDR1 is SGHAT and CDR2 FQNNGV.

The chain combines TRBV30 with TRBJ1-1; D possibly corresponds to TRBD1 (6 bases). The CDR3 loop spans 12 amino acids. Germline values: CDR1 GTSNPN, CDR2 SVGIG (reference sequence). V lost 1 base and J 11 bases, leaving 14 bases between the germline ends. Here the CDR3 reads CAWSEDSSRAFF. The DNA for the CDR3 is TGTGCCTGGAGTGAGGACAGTTCTCGCGCTTTCTTT.

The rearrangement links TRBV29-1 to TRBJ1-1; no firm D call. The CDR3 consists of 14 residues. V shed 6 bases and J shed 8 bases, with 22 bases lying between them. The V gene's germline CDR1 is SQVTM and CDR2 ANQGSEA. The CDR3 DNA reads TGCAGCGTGAAAAAGGACCCCCGGGGTACGGAAGCTTTCTTT. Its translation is CSVKKDPRGTEAFF.

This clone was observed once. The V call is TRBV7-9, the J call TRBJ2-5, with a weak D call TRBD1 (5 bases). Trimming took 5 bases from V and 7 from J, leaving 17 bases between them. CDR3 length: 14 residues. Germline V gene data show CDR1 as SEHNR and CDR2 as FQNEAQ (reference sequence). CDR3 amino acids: CASSLGRRPTTQYF. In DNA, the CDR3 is TGTGCCAGCAGCCTGGGGCGGCGACCAACGACCCAGTACTTC. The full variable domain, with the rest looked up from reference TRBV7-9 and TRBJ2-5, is DTGVSQNPRHKITKRGQNVTFRCDPISEHNRLYWYRQTLGQGPEFLTYFQNEAQLEKSRLLSDRFSAERPKGSFSTLEIQRTEQGDSAMYLCASSLGRRPTTQYFGPGTRLLVL.

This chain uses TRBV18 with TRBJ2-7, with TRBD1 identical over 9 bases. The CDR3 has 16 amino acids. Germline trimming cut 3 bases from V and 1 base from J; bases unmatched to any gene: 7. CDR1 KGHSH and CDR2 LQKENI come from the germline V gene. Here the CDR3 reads CASSPRGQGRSYEQYF. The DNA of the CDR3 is TGTGCCAGCTCACCTCGGGGACAGGGTAGGTCCTACGAGCAGTACTTC.

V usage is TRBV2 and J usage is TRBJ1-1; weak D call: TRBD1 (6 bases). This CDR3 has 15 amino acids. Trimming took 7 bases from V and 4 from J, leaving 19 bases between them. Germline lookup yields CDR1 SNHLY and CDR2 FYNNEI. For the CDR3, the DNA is TGTGCCAGCAATAGGGGGGCCGAAGGTGGCACTGAAGCTTTCTTT. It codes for CASNRGAEGGTEAFF.

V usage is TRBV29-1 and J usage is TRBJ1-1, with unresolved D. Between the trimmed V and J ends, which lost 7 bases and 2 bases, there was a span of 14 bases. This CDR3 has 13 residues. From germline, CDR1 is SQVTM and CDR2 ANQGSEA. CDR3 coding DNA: TGCAGCGACGATCACAGAGATAACACTGAAGCTTTCTTT. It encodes CSDDHRDNTEAFF.

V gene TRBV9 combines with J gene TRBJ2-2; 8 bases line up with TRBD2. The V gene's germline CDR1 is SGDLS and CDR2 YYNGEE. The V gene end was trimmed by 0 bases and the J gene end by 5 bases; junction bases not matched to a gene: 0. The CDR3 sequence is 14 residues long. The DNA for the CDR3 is TGTGCCAGCAGCGTAGTAGCGGGAACCGGGGAGCTGTTTTTT. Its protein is CASSVVAGTGELFF.

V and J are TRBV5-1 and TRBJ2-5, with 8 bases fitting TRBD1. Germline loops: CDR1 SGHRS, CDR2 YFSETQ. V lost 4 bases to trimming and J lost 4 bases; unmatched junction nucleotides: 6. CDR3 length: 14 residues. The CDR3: CASSTAGGVETQYF. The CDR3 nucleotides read TGCGCCAGCAGCACCGCAGGGGGCGTAGAGACCCAGTACTTC.

CDR3: CASSSEVGAPQHF. As DNA, the CDR3 is TGTGCCAGCAGCTCGGAGGTAGGGGCGCCCCAGCATTTT. The chain employs TRBV7-2 and TRBJ1-5; TRBD1 is a possible D gene (5 bases). Germline V CDR1 and CDR2: SGHTA, FQGNSA. The V and J ends lost 4 bases and 9 bases respectively, with 13 bases between them. The CDR3 has 13 amino acids. The variable domain in full, completed from reference TRBV7-2 and TRBJ1-5, reads GAGVSQSPSNKVTEKGKDVELRCDPISGHTALYWYRQSLGQGLEFLIYFQGNSAPDKSGLPSDRFSAERTGGSVSTLTIQRTQQEDSAVYLCASSSEVGAPQHFGDGTRLSIL.

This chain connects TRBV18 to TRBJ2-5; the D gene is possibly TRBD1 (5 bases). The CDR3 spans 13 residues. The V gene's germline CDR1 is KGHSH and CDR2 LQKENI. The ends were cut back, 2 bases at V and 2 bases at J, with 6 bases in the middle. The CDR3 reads CASSPGAQETQYF. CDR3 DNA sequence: TGTGCCAGCTCACCAGGGGCGCAAGAGACCCAGTACTTC. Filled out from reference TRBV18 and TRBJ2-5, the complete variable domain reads NAGVMQNPRHLVRRRGQEARLRCSPMKGHSHVYWYRQLPEEGLKFMVYLQKENIIDESGMPKERFSAEFPKEGPSILRIQQVVRGDSAAYFCASSPGAQETQYFGPGTRLLVL.

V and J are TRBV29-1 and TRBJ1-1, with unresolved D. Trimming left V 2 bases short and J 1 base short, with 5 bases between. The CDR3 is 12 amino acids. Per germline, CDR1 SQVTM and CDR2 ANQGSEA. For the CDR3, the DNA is TGCAGCGTTGAAACAGAGAACACTGAAGCTTTCTTT. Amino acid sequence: CSVETENTEAFF.

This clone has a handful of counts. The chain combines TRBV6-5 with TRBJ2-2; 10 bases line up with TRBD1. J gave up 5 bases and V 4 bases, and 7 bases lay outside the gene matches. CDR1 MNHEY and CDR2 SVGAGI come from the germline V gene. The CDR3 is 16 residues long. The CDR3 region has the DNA TGTGCCAGCAGTTCGCGACAGGGGGCCTGGACCGGGGAGCTGTTTTTT. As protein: CASSSRQGAWTGELFF.

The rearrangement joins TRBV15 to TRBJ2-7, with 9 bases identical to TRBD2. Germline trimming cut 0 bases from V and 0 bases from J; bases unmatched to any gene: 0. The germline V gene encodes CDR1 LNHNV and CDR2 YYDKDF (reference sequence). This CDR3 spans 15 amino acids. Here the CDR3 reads CATSRETSGSYEQYF. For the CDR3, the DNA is TGTGCCACCAGCAGAGAGACTAGCGGCTCCTACGAGCAGTACTTC.

The CDR3 region is CASSTMEGRYNEQFF. The CDR3 nucleotides are TGTGCCAGCAGCACCATGGAGGGCCGTTACAATGAGCAGTTCTTC. This chain connects TRBV27 to TRBJ2-1, with D possibly being TRBD2 (6 bases). Trimming shortened V by 6 bases and J by 4 bases, and 16 bases separated the two germline ends. The germline V gene has CDR1 MNHEY and CDR2 SMNVEV (reference sequence). CDR3 length: 15 amino acids.

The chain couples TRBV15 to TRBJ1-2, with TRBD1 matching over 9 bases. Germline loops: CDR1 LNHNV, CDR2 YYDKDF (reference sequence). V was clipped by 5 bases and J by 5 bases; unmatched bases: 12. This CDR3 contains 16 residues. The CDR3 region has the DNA TGTGCCACCAGCTCAGGTTCCGGACAGGGGCGGTATGGCTACACCTTC. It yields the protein CATSSGSGQGRYGYTF.

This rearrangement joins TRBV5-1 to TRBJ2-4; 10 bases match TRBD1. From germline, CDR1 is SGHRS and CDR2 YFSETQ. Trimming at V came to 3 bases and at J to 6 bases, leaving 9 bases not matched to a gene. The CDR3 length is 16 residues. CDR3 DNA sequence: TGCGCCAGCAGCTCGGAGACAGGGGGCCTCGTAAACATTCAGTACTTC. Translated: CASSSETGGLVNIQYF.

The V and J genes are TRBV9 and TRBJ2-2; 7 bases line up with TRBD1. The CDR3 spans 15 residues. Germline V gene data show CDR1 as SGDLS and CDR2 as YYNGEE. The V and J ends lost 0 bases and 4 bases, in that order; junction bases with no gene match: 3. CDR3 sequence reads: CASSVGGQTTGELFF. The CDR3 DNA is TGTGCCAGCAGCGTAGGGGGACAGACCACCGGGGAGCTGTTTTTT.

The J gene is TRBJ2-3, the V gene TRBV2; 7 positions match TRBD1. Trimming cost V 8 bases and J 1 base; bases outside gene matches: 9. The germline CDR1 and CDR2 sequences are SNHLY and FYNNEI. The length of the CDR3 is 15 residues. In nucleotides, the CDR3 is TGTGCCAGCCCCTCCGGGACAGAAGGCACAGATACGCAGTATTTT. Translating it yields CASPSGTEGTDTQYF.

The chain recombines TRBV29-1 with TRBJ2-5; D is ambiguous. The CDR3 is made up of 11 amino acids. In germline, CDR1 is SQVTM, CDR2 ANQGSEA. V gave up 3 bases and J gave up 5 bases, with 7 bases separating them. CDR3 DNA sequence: TGCAGCGTTGAGGTTGGGGAGACCCAGTACTTC. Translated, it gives CSVEVGETQYF.

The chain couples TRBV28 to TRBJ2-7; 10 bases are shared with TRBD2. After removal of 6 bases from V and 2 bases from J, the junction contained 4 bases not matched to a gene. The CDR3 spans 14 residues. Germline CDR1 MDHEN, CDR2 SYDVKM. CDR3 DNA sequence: TGTGCCAGCAGGAAGCGGGAGGGTCCCTACGAGCAGTACTTC. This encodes CASRKREGPYEQYF.

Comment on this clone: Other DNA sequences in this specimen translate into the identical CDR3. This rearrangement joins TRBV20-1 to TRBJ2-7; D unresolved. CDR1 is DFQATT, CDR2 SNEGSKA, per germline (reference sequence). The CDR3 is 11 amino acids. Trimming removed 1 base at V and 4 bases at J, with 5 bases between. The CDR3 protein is CSARGDYEQYF. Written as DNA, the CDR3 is TGCAGTGCTAGAGGGGATTACGAGCAGTACTTC.